The 28 T cell receptor beta chains listed next were all sequenced from one sample in a study of shared clonotypes between healthy human individuals. The method was immunoSEQ multiplex PCR; TCRdb's version includes in-frame clones alone and lacks a portion of them. Seen here are over a million clones, roughly 95% observed once, and the top ten hold roughly 1.1%. Sequenced material: naive CD4+ T cells sorted from blood. Subset here: CD45RA+ positively selected. The receptors were sampled from a man under 40 in good health.

The chain employs TRBV5-1 and TRBJ2-3; maybe TRBD1 (5 bases). Germline-derived CDR1 and CDR2 are SGHRS and YFSETQ. This CDR3 region has 15 residues. The V and J ends lost 5 bases and 2 bases respectively, with 15 bases between them. The CDR3 loop is CASSIQGTNTDTQYF. CDR3 nucleotide sequence: TGCGCCAGCAGTATCCAGGGTACCAACACAGATACGCAGTATTTT.

This clone occurred once. The chain is built from TRBV4-1 and TRBJ1-2; tentative D call: TRBD1 (5 bases). The germline V gene has CDR1 MGHRA and CDR2 YSYEKL. The CDR3 sequence is 15 residues long. V shed 5 bases and J shed 5 bases, with 18 bases lying between them. This CDR3 is CASSTQQVAKYGYTF. CDR3 coding DNA: TGCGCCAGCAGCACCCAACAGGTGGCAAAGTATGGCTACACCTTC.

This chain connects TRBV10-1 to TRBJ2-5, with D possibly TRBD1 on 6 matching bases. This CDR3 is 15 amino acids long. The V end lost 3 bases, the J end lost 5 bases, and 16 bases lay between the germline ends. Germline V CDR1 and CDR2: WNHNN, SYGVQD (reference sequence). The CDR3 protein is CASSDSGTGRETQYF. In DNA form, the CDR3 reads TGCGCCAGCAGTGATTCCGGTACAGGGCGGGAGACCCAGTACTTC.

The V call is TRBV5-4, the J call TRBJ2-7, with D perhaps being TRBD1 or TRBD2 (7 bases each). V lost 4 bases to trimming and J lost 5 bases, with 16 bases between them. The CDR3 has 14 amino acids. CDR1 is SGHNT, CDR2 YYREEE, per germline (reference sequence). CDR3 DNA: TGTGCCAGCAGCCAGGGGGGGTTCCTTAACGAGCAGTACTTC. It encodes CASSQGGFLNEQYF. Variable domain in full (rest from reference TRBV5-4 and TRBJ2-7): ETGVTQSPTHLIKTRGQQVTLRCSSQSGHNTVSWYQQALGQGPQFIFQYYREEENGRGNFPPRFSGLQFPNYSSELNVNALELDDSALYLCASSQGGFLNEQYFGPGTRLTVT.

The J gene is TRBJ2-1, the V gene TRBV6-1; TRBD2 aligns across 14 bases. Unmatched junction bases numbered 6, after V lost 7 bases and J lost 7 bases. The germline V gene has CDR1 MNHNS and CDR2 SASEGT. This CDR3 has 15 residues. CDR3 coding DNA: TGTGCCAGCACTTCCGGGACTAGCGGGAGAAATGAGCAGTTCTTC. Translating it yields CASTSGTSGRNEQFF.

Remarks on this clone: This sample includes further DNA sequences coding for the same CDR3. V usage is TRBV19 and J usage is TRBJ1-5, with a weak D call TRBD1 (6 bases). The V and J ends lost 1 base and 2 bases respectively, with 9 bases between them. CDR3 length equals 15 residues. Looked up from germline, CDR1 is LNHDA and CDR2 is SQIVND (reference sequence). CDR3 DNA sequence: TGTGCCAGTAGTATAGCTGGGGGCGGCAATCAGCCCCAGCATTTT. Encoded protein: CASSIAGGGNQPQHF.

On this clone itself: Other DNA variants within this sample encode the same CDR3. The J gene is TRBJ2-5, the V gene TRBV29-1, with D perhaps matching TRBD1 (5 bases). The CDR3 has 13 residues. Germline CDR1 and CDR2: SQVTM and ANQGSEA. The germline V and J ends were trimmed by 4 bases and 5 bases, with 14 bases remaining between them. The CDR3 coding sequence is TGCAGCGTTGTTAGGGGTTTTGGGGAGACCCAGTACTTC. Translated, it gives CSVVRGFGETQYF.

Notes on this clone: Its ends do not fully match the called genes, so a read error is possible. DNA of the CDR3: TGTGCCAGCAATTACGATTCGCTTGACAATGAGCAGTTCTTC. It encodes CASNYDSLDNEQFF. The chain combines TRBV6-5 with TRBJ2-1; D remains ambiguous. The CDR3 is made up of 14 amino acids. Germline CDR1 reads MNHEY; CDR2 reads SVGAGI.

The V call is TRBV9, the J call TRBJ2-3; maybe TRBD2 (5 bases). CDR3 length: 14 amino acids. The germline CDR1 and CDR2 sequences are SGDLS and YYNGEE. Trimming cost V 3 bases and J 1 base, with 9 bases left between them. Here the CDR3 DNA reads TGTGCCAGCAGCGCAGAAGCGGGCACAGATACGCAGTATTTT. Residues: CASSAEAGTDTQYF.

Points on this clone: Other DNA sequences in this sample translate to the same CDR3. V usage is TRBV18 and J usage is TRBJ2-7; D possibly uses TRBD1 or TRBD2 (5 bases each). V shed 6 bases and J shed 0 bases, with 9 bases lying between them. The CDR3 runs 13 residues. CDR1 is KGHSH, CDR2 LQKENI, per germline. In DNA, the CDR3 is TGTGCCAGCTCCCCGGGGCTCTCCTACGAGCAGTACTTC. Translating gives CASSPGLSYEQYF.

The sample holds one count of this clone. The V call is TRBV25-1, the J call TRBJ1-2; D is ambiguous. V dropped 2 bases and J dropped 3 bases, with 19 bases sitting between them. Germline lookup yields CDR1 MGHDK and CDR2 SYGVNS. The CDR3 spans 17 residues. The CDR3, as DNA: TGTGCCAGCAGTGAAGTGTGGGCCAACTCCCACGACTATGGCTACACCTTC. Encoded protein: CASSEVWANSHDYGYTF.

This chain's CDR3 is CASSDRGRLETQYF. CDR3 nucleotides: TGCGCCAGCAGCGACAGGGGGCGCTTGGAGACCCAGTACTTC. The V and J genes are TRBV5-1 and TRBJ2-5; 10 nucleotides line up with TRBD1. The junction had 5 bases not matched to a gene; V was cut back by 4 bases and J by 5 bases. Looked up from germline, CDR1 is SGHRS and CDR2 is YFSETQ. The length of the CDR3 is 14 residues.

CDR3 sequence (DNA): TGTGCCAGCAGTGAAGCCTTCGGGACAGGAGCTAACACTGAAGCTTTCTTT. Encoded protein: CASSEAFGTGANTEAFF. This chain uses TRBV25-1 with TRBJ1-1; 8 bases agree with TRBD1. Germline V lookup: CDR1 MGHDK, CDR2 SYGVNS. The J segment lost 2 bases and the V segment lost 2 bases, leaving 10 bases of the junction unmatched. The CDR3 loop spans 17 amino acids.

CDR3 protein: CASSEDRGSGETQYF. DNA for the CDR3: TGTGCCAGCTCGGAAGATAGGGGTTCTGGCGAGACCCAGTACTTC. This chain uses TRBV19 with TRBJ2-5; a weak D match, TRBD1 (5 bases). The CDR3 sequence is 15 residues long. Trimming stripped 9 bases from V and 5 bases from J, with 22 bases between. Per germline, CDR1 LNHDA and CDR2 SQIVND (reference sequence).

V and J are TRBV18 and TRBJ2-2, with 8 bases that match TRBD1. Losses at the gene ends were 3 bases for V and 5 bases for J; bases not matched to a gene: 5. This CDR3 is 15 amino acids long. From germline, CDR1 is KGHSH and CDR2 LQKENI. CDR3 in amino acids: CASSPRQGRTGELFF. CDR3 DNA: TGTGCCAGCTCACCGAGACAGGGGAGGACCGGGGAGCTGTTTTTT.

CDR3 nucleotide sequence: TGTGCCAGCAGCTTAGATTCCCGTTACAATGAGCAGTTCTTC. Protein: CASSLDSRYNEQFF. The gene calls are TRBV11-2 and TRBJ2-1, with D unclear. Germline V gives CDR1 SGHAT, CDR2 FQNNGV. Trimming took 0 bases from V and 4 from J, leaving 7 bases between them. The CDR3 spans 14 residues.

V gene TRBV15 combines with J gene TRBJ1-4; D unresolved. V shed 0 bases and J shed 2 bases, with 10 bases lying between them. Germline V CDR1 and CDR2: LNHNV, YYDKDF (reference sequence). The CDR3 runs 16 residues. CDR3 loop: CATSRDPGRTNEKLFF. CDR3 DNA sequence: TGTGCCACCAGCAGAGATCCGGGCAGGACTAATGAAAAACTGTTTTTT.

In its sample, this clone was seen once. V is TRBV9 and J is TRBJ1-3; D is unresolved. The CDR3 is 12 amino acids. The germline CDR1 and CDR2 sequences are SGDLS and YYNGEE. Trimming removed 4 bases from V and 8 bases from J, with 10 bases in between. The CDR3 DNA reads as TGTGCCAGCAGCCCCGACCGGGACACCATATATTTT. Translated: CASSPDRDTIYF.

The V and J genes are TRBV27 and TRBJ2-3; the match to TRBD2 covers 8 bases. J gave up 8 bases and V 8 bases, and 9 bases lay outside the gene matches. Germline values: CDR1 MNHEY, CDR2 SMNVEV (reference sequence). CDR3 length equals 13 residues. The CDR3, as DNA: TGTGCCAGCCGAGGGACTAGTAAGTCTACGCAGTATTTT. Its protein product is CASRGTSKSTQYF.

CDR3 coding DNA: TGTGCCAGCAGACCTGAAGAGGGAAGAGGGGTTACGCAGTATTTT. Protein: CASRPEEGRGVTQYF. The chain combines TRBV6-1 with TRBJ2-3; perhaps D is TRBD1 or TRBD2 (5 bases each). Germline V gene sequence: CDR1 MNHNS, CDR2 SASEGT. The CDR3 has 15 amino acids. Trimming stripped 6 bases from V and 8 bases from J, with 21 bases between.

The chain employs TRBV10-3 and TRBJ2-1; 13 bases are shared with TRBD2. Germline CDR1 reads ENHRY; CDR2 reads SYGVKD. Trimming at V came to 6 bases and at J to 8 bases, leaving 4 bases not matched to a gene. The CDR3 extends over 14 amino acids. The CDR3, as DNA: TGTGCCATCAGGACTAGCGGGAGGTCAGATGAGCAGTTCTTC. Amino acids: CAIRTSGRSDEQFF.

This clone was detected only once. The chain uses TRBV5-5 and TRBJ2-5; 7 nucleotides align to TRBD2. The CDR3 consists of 15 residues. V shed 7 bases, J shed 2 bases, and the junction held 11 bases outside the gene matches. In germline, CDR1 is SGHKS, CDR2 YYEKEE (reference sequence). The CDR3 reads CASADFSGFQETQYF. The DNA of the CDR3 is TGTGCCAGCGCCGATTTTAGCGGGTTTCAAGAGACCCAGTACTTC.

J is TRBJ2-5 and V is TRBV18; the match to TRBD1 covers 7 bases. Losses at the gene ends were 5 bases for V and 3 bases for J; bases not matched to a gene: 6. Germline CDR1 is KGHSH and CDR2 is LQKENI. This CDR3 is 14 amino acids long. The CDR3 sequence is CASSLPGQKETQYF. The DNA for the CDR3 is TGTGCCAGCTCATTACCGGGACAGAAAGAGACCCAGTACTTC.

In this sample, this clone turned up once. The J gene is TRBJ1-6, the V gene TRBV6-5; D unresolved. This CDR3 is 13 amino acids long. Germline V lookup: CDR1 MNHEY, CDR2 SVGAGI. Between the trimmed V and J ends, which lost 4 bases and 9 bases, there was a span of 10 bases. The CDR3 nucleotides read TGTGCCAGCAGTTTCCAGAGGAGTTCACCCCTCCACTTT. It is translated as CASSFQRSSPLHF.

The chain combines TRBV10-3 with TRBJ1-3; 8 bases map to TRBD1. After removal of 6 bases from V and 0 bases from J, the junction contained 1 base not matched to a gene. The germline V gene encodes CDR1 ENHRY and CDR2 SYGVKD. The CDR3 covers 14 residues. CDR3 coding DNA: TGTGCCATCAGGGGACAGGACTCTGGAAACACCATATATTTT. It codes for CAIRGQDSGNTIYF.

The V call is TRBV11-2, the J call TRBJ2-1, with 14 bases fitting TRBD2. The germline gives CDR1 SGHAT, CDR2 FQNNGV. This CDR3 is built from 14 residues. The V gene end was trimmed by 6 bases and the J gene end by 9 bases; junction bases not matched to a gene: 4. This chain's CDR3 is CASRGLAGGGEQFF. The CDR3 DNA sequence: TGTGCCAGCAGAGGACTAGCGGGAGGTGGTGAGCAGTTCTTC.

The rearrangement uses TRBV14 and TRBJ2-1; D remains ambiguous. This CDR3 is 14 amino acids long. Trimming pared 1 base from V and 8 bases from J, leaving 12 bases between. CDR1 is SGHDN and CDR2 is FVKESK in the germline V gene. The CDR3 region is CASSQVLASDEQFF. CDR3 nucleotide sequence: TGTGCCAGCAGCCAAGTTTTAGCTTCGGATGAGCAGTTCTTC.

V usage is TRBV10-3 and J usage is TRBJ1-5; TRBD1 matches 9 bases. The length of the CDR3 is 17 residues. Losses at the gene ends were 0 bases for V and 9 bases for J; bases not matched to a gene: 12. Germline-derived CDR1 and CDR2 are ENHRY and SYGVKD. CDR3 bases: TGTGCCATCAGTGAGTCTGGGACAGGGTTTGACGATGGGCCCCAGCATTTT. This sequence encodes CAISESGTGFDDGPQHF.